The entry below describes one T cell receptor beta chain. No cognate antigen has been identified for it. The record has no base qualities; no much larger clone is one base away. This sample's time point label indicates: baseline before first vaccination. Vaccinee samples came from UK trials COV001 and COV002, including a single-blind randomized controlled phase 2/3 trial of AZD1222 (ChAdOx1 nCoV-19) in healthy adults. For TCRbeta chain sequencing, PBMC samples were collected from trial participants at day 0 and at day 28 after the second dose. Sequences MNHEY (CDR1) and SVGAGI (CDR2) are obtained from the germline V gene. V is clipped by 6 bases and J by 10 bases, and the sequence between their germline boundaries is 16 bases long. The CDR3 numbers 13 residues from cysteine through phenylalanine. Only the CDR3 portion is preserved as DNA: 39 bases, with reading frame beginning at the first base. The sample comes from a study of T cell responses to AZD1222 COVID-19 vaccine (dated by TCRdb to the early 2020s). About the investigation overall: AZD1222 recipients given second doses at about 4 weeks or at about 12 weeks were pooled, since spike-specific TCR depth and breadth were not found to differ between the two schedules. A total of around 240 trial participants underwent TCR sequencing, of whom about 210 had received two doses of AZD1222 and roughly 26 had received two doses of the MenACWY control vaccine. Trial participants were enrolled into age subgroups of 18-55, 56-69 and 70-plus years, which contained roughly 140, 27 and 60 TCR-sequenced participants, respectively. Broad study findings and their caveats: Because no samples from the day 14 peak response were available, repertoires could be characterized only after the peak T cell response. Reportedly, close to half of the unique spike-specific TCRs recognized epitopes lying outside the regions that are mutated in the B.1.351 and B.1.1.7 variants. Conclusions about previously exposed vaccinees are limited, since just six AZD1222 recipients were seropositive for SARS-CoV-2 at baseline. In the small 56-69-year group, the increase in depth fell short of significance, most likely because of low power. Most participants were white British and females outnumbered males, and the authors suggested that clonal diversity may have been underestimated. After two AZD1222 doses, spike-specific TCR breadth and depth were significantly higher than at day 0 and than in MenACWY recipients. The whole spike protein was spanned by vaccine-associated CD4 TCRs, and dominant responses were seen in regions 160-218 and 743-854.

The CDR3 regions of human TCRbeta chains were analyzed by immunosequencing. As for the original processing: TCRs in the repertoires were compared against a reference library of SARS-CoV-2-specific TCRs that had been generated with the MIRA antigen-specificity platform. Breadth was defined as the fraction of unique TCRs that were SARS-CoV-2-associated. Depth was defined as the fraction of total T cells that were SARS-CoV-2-associated. Using the MIRA data, each spike-specific TCR was assigned both to the spike region to which the TCR was reactive and to a CD4 or CD8 class. Log10-transformed breadth and depth values were compared by one-way ANOVA with Sidak's multiple comparisons tests. TCRdb re-hosts the immuneACCESS table, in-frame sequences only. Its copies lack some clones; in the studies checked, an unresolved V gene accounts for under half of them, and the cause for the rest is not known. Clonal size and the V and J genes are those of that table, whereas D and trimming came from the DNA. The sample profile shows 150,000 to 200,000 clones; 90% to 95% of them were found once. The ten largest clones represent roughly a tenth of the sample.

The rearrangement combines TRBV6-5 with TRBJ2-1, with the D gene tentatively TRBD1 or TRBD2, based on 5 matching bases in each. This specimen consisted of peripheral blood, obtained on day 0 of AZD1222 vaccination. The receptor's source is an adult in good health. The sequence in DNA is TGTGCCAGCAGGCAGGGACCCAGTCAAGAGCAGTTCTTC. Its translation reads: CASRQGPSQEQFF.